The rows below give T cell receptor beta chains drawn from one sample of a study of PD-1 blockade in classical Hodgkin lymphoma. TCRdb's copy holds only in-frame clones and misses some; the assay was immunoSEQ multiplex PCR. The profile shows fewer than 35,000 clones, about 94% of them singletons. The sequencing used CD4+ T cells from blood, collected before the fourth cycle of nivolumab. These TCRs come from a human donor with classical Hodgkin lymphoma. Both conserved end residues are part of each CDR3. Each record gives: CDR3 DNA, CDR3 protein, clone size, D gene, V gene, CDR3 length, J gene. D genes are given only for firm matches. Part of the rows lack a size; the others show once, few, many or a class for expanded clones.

TGTGCCAGCAGTTTAGACTTCAGGGAACAGTACTTC | CASSLDFREQYF | . | . | TRBV27 | 12 | TRBJ2-7
TGTGCCAGCTCACCAGGGAACTATGGCTACACCTTC | CASSPGNYGYTF | few | . | TRBV18 | 12 | TRBJ1-2
TGTGCCAGCAGTTACTCAGGGCAGGGGGCTTACGAGCAGTACTTC | CASSYSGQGAYEQYF | . | TRBD1 | TRBV6-6 | 15 | TRBJ2-7
TGCGCCAGCAGCTCCTGGGACAGGGACGGAAACTATGGCTACACCTTC | CASSSWDRDGNYGYTF | . | TRBD1 | TRBV5-1 | 16 | TRBJ1-2
TGTGCCACCAGCAGAGCGGGGACCGTCTCCTACGAGCAGTACTTC | CATSRAGTVSYEQYF | once | . | TRBV15 | 15 | TRBJ2-7
TGTGCCAGTAGAGACAGGGTAGCCAAAAACATTCAGTACTTC | CASRDRVAKNIQYF | . | TRBD1 | TRBV19 | 14 | TRBJ2-4
TGTGCCAGCAGCTTTAAAGGGGTAGAGACCCAGTACTTC | CASSFKGVETQYF | . | . | TRBV7-3 | 13 | TRBJ2-5
TGCGCCAGCAGCTTGGAACCCGGGACAGGGAACACTGAAGCTTTCTTT | CASSLEPGTGNTEAFF | . | TRBD1 | TRBV5-1 | 16 | TRBJ1-1
TGTGCCAGCAGCAGGGTGAACACTGAAGCTTTCTTT | CASSRVNTEAFF | . | . | TRBV6-5 | 12 | TRBJ1-1
TGTGCCACCAGCAGAGTTAGCGGGAGAAGGTTTGAAGATACGCAGTATTTT | CATSRVSGRRFEDTQYF | . | TRBD2 | TRBV15 | 17 | TRBJ2-3
TGTGCCAGCAGACTAGCGGGAGGTTCAGATACGCAGTATTTT | CASRLAGGSDTQYF | . | TRBD2 | TRBV6-1 | 14 | TRBJ2-3
TGTGCCAGCAGCTTGTGGCTAGCGGGGGCCTACGAGCAGTACTTC | CASSLWLAGAYEQYF | . | TRBD2 | TRBV5-6 | 15 | TRBJ2-7
TGCGCCAGCAGCCACAGGGGGCTGGCTAATGAAAAACTGTTTTTT | CASSHRGLANEKLFF | . | TRBD1 | TRBV4-1 | 15 | TRBJ1-4
TGTGCCAGCAGTTACTCTACAGGTGAAGCTTTCTTT | CASSYSTGEAFF | . | . | TRBV6-5 | 12 | TRBJ1-1
TGTGCCAGTAGCAGAGGACAGAACCTTAACTATGGCTACACCTTC | CASSRGQNLNYGYTF | . | . | TRBV19 | 15 | TRBJ1-2
TGTGCCAGCAGTTCACAGGGACCAGGAGGGATCGGTGAAGCTTTCTTT | CASSSQGPGGIGEAFF | . | . | TRBV2 | 16 | TRBJ1-1
TGTGCCAGCAGTTCGGGACAGTCTGGAAACACCATATATTTT | CASSSGQSGNTIYF | . | TRBD1 | TRBV28 | 14 | TRBJ1-3
TGTGCCAGCAGTTACGTAACATCGCAGTATTTT | CASSYVTSQYF | . | . | TRBV6-6 | 11 | TRBJ2-3
TGCGCCAGCAGCTTGGACGGGAGCAATCAGCCCCAGCATTTT | CASSLDGSNQPQHF | . | . | TRBV5-1 | 14 | TRBJ1-5
TGTGCCAGCACCTGGGACAGCACCTACACCTTC | CASTWDSTYTF | . | TRBD1 | TRBV2 | 11 | TRBJ1-2
TGTGCCAGCAGCTTGTGGCTACTGAGCACAGATACGCAGTATTTT | CASSLWLLSTDTQYF | once | . | TRBV5-5 | 15 | TRBJ2-3
TGCGCCAGCAGTCAATCAAGGGGGCTCGTGACCCAGTACTTC | CASSQSRGLVTQYF | . | TRBD1 | TRBV23-1 | 14 | TRBJ2-5
TGTGCCAGCAACCGAGCCCTGGTGGGGGGCGACGAGCAGTACTTC | CASNRALVGGDEQYF | . | . | TRBV7-9 | 15 | TRBJ2-7
TGTGCCAGCAGTTCCTCCTCGTTAGGGGTGTATCAGTTCTTC | CASSSSSLGVYQFF | once | . | TRBV27 | 14 | TRBJ2-1
TGCGCCAGCAGCTGGACCGGGACTAGCGGGAGGGCCACAGATACGCAGTATTTT | CASSWTGTSGRATDTQYF | . | TRBD2 | TRBV5-1 | 18 | TRBJ2-3
TGCGCCAGCAGCCAACAGAGGGTAGGGCTAGGAAACACCATATATTTT | CASSQQRVGLGNTIYF | . | . | TRBV4-1 | 16 | TRBJ1-3
TGTGCCAGCAGAGGGTCGAAGGGGGTTACCTACGAGCAGTACTTC | CASRGSKGVTYEQYF | . | . | TRBV6-1 | 15 | TRBJ2-7
TGTGCCAGCGGGCAAACAGATACGCAGTATTTT | CASGQTDTQYF | . | . | TRBV11-2 | 11 | TRBJ2-3
TGTGCCAGCAGCTTAGACAGTAGGACAGATACGCAGTATTTT | CASSLDSRTDTQYF | once | . | TRBV7-2 | 14 | TRBJ2-3